This T cell receptor (beta chain) came from a study of TIL therapy for anti-PD-1-resistant metastatic lung cancer. Time point noted: pre-treatment sample, taken before nivolumab and TIL therapy. This was the immunoSEQ v3 assay. Produced via immunoSEQ multiplex PCR; TCRdb's table is partial and in-frame only. Of 50,000 or so clones listed, 70% to 85% were seen once; the top ten hold 4.8%. The ends were cut back, 4 bases at V and 4 bases at J, with 14 bases in the middle. The germline V gene encodes CDR1 LGHNA and CDR2 YNFKEQ. The CDR3 is 15 residues long. Sequenced here: blood, sampled at baseline. The TCR sequence derives from a woman between 30 and 80 years old with non-small cell lung cancer. V gene TRBV4-2 combines with J gene TRBJ2-1; possible D gene TRBD2, 7 bases. CDR3 nucleotides: TGTGCCAGCAGCCGGGGGCTAGCGGAGTACAATGAGCAGTTCTTC. The encoded protein is CASSRGLAEYNEQFF.